This is a list of T cell receptor beta chains from one sample in a study of blood T cell repertoires in COVID-19. Some clones are missing from TCRdb's copy, which holds only in-frame ones; the method was immunoSEQ multiplex PCR. The sample yields over 150,000 clones, around 83% seen once. Sequencing input: peripheral blood. All receptors come from a woman aged 60-75 years with COVID-19, enrolled during active disease. The CDR3 runs from the conserved cysteine through the conserved F or W. The D gene is left open where the match is weak. Part of the rows lack a size; the others show once, few, many or a class for expanded clones.

V	D	J	size	CDR3	DNA
TRBV9	-	TRBJ1-2	-	CASSVTDSAPGYTF	TGTGCCAGCAGCGTAACCGACAGTGCCCCTGGCTACACCTTC
TRBV29-1	TRBD2	TRBJ2-3	few	CSVAGTSGGDTDTQYF	TGCAGCGTTGCAGGGACTAGCGGGGGGGACACAGATACGCAGTATTTT
TRBV5-1	-	TRBJ1-2	-	CASRSGAYGYTF	TGCGCCAGCAGGAGCGGGGCCTATGGCTACACCTTC
TRBV5-1	-	TRBJ2-7	once	CASSLSPAGLEGEQYF	TGCGCCAGCAGCTTGTCTCCAGCGGGCCTGGAGGGGGAGCAGTACTTC
TRBV19	-	TRBJ2-3	-	CASSRDRGDTQYF	TGTGCCAGTAGTCGGGATCGGGGGGATACGCAGTATTTT
TRBV2	-	TRBJ1-1	few	CASFYRVRSEAFF	TGTGCCAGCTTTTACAGGGTACGCTCTGAAGCTTTCTTT
TRBV12-5	-	TRBJ1-1	-	CASGFDRLNTEAFF	TGTGCTAGTGGTTTTGACAGATTGAACACTGAAGCTTTCTTT
TRBV9	-	TRBJ2-5	-	CASSERGLGQETQYF	TGTGCCAGCAGCGAACGAGGGTTAGGCCAAGAGACCCAGTACTTC
TRBV5-1	TRBD1	TRBJ1-1	-	CASSLSGDSPFF	TGCGCCAGCAGCTTGAGTGGGGACAGCCCTTTCTTT
TRBV9	TRBD2	TRBJ2-7	few	CASSPLAGVTYEQYF	TGTGCCAGCAGTCCTCTAGCGGGAGTCACATACGAGCAGTACTTC
TRBV19	TRBD1	TRBJ2-2	-	CASSIFGQGDTGELFF	TGTGCCAGTAGTATCTTCGGACAGGGGGACACCGGGGAGCTGTTTTTT